Following are 8 T cell receptor beta chains from one sample sequenced in a study of T cells after yellow fever vaccination. TCRdb re-derived calls from the 5' RACE reads in MiXCR, one entry per CDR3 protein. The sample lists more than 300,000 distinct CDR3 sequences; about 10% were seen once. Here the sequenced sample was CD4+ T cells sorted from PBMCs, taken 45 days after the yellow fever booster vaccination. These receptors originate from a man aged 18 to 30 who received the YFV17D yellow fever vaccine.

The J gene is TRBJ1-4, the V gene TRBV7-9; 8 positions agree with TRBD1. V trimming: 7 bases; J trimming: 5 bases; junction bases outside the gene matches: 9. The CDR3 is made up of 15 amino acids. In germline, CDR1 is SEHNR, CDR2 FQNEAQ (reference sequence). As DNA, the CDR3 is TGTGCCAGCAAATCGTCTGACAGGGGCAATGAAAAACTGTTTTTT. It translates to CASKSSDRGNEKLFF.

This clonotype was seen a handful of times. The V call is TRBV5-1, the J call TRBJ1-2; 7 bases map to TRBD1. J was trimmed by 5 bases and V by 2 bases; bases with no gene match: 9. The CDR3 has 15 residues. Per the germline V gene, CDR1 is SGHRS and CDR2 is YFSETQ. CDR3 sequence: CASSLMSGGLYGYTF. The CDR3 DNA reads as TGCGCCAGCAGCTTAATGTCAGGGGGGTTGTATGGCTACACCTTC.

Concerning this clonotype itself: The junction shows a germline mismatch at one end, possibly a read error. The CDR3 protein is CDSSGQGEGETQYF. The CDR3 DNA is TGTGACAGCAGTGGACAGGGAGAGGGAGAGACCCAGTACTTC. V is TRBV12-3 or TRBV12-4 and J is TRBJ2-5; 8 nucleotides match TRBD1. The CDR3 covers 14 residues.

This clonotype was recorded many times. This sequence joins TRBV10-3 and TRBJ2-5, with 15 bases aligning to TRBD2. This CDR3 has 17 amino acids. V dropped 8 bases and J dropped 7; count of bases not matched to a gene: 14. From germline, CDR1 is ENHRY and CDR2 SYGVKD. The CDR3 reads CAIGSAGLAGGHGTQYF. CDR3 sequence (DNA): TGTGCCATCGGATCGGCTGGACTAGCGGGGGGGCACGGGACCCAGTACTTC.

The gene calls are TRBV7-2 and TRBJ2-6, with 8 bases matching TRBD1. The ends lost 6 bases at V and 2 bases at J; junction bases unmatched: 6. Germline values: CDR1 SGHTA, CDR2 FQGNSA. This CDR3 has 16 residues. CDR3 amino acids: CASRPTTGAGANVLTF. The CDR3 nucleotides read TGTGCCAGCAGACCTACGACAGGGGCTGGGGCCAACGTCCTGACTTTC.

This clonotype has at least ten counts. The rearrangement links TRBV7-9 to TRBJ1-1; D ambiguous. The length of the CDR3 is 15 residues. Germline assignment: CDR1 SEHNR and CDR2 FQNEAQ (reference sequence). Trimming pared 0 bases from V and 4 bases from J, leaving 12 bases between. The DNA of the CDR3 is TGTGCCAGCAGCTTAGCGCTGTCTATAACCACTGAAGCTTTCTTT. Protein sequence: CASSLALSITTEAFF.

This clonotype showed up just a few times. The rearrangement uses TRBV20-1 and TRBJ1-5; D might be TRBD1 (5 bases). Trimming left V 3 bases short and J 7 bases short, with 22 bases between. The CDR3 consists of 16 residues. CDR1 and CDR2 from the germline V gene are DFQATT and SNEGSKA (reference sequence). The DNA for the CDR3 is TGCAGTGCTAGTGCTCCAGGGATGGGCCCGGGACAGCCCCAGCATTTT. As protein: CSASAPGMGPGQPQHF.

This clonotype appeared a few times. This chain uses TRBV6-6 with TRBJ2-3, with 11 bases aligning to TRBD2. The germline CDR1 and CDR2 sequences are MNHNY and SVGAGI (reference sequence). J was trimmed by 3 bases and V by 7 bases; bases with no gene match: 15. The CDR3 consists of 18 residues. Here the CDR3 reads CASTFGASGGRGTDTQYF. CDR3 DNA: TGTGCCAGCACCTTCGGGGCTAGCGGGGGGCGGGGTACAGATACGCAGTATTTT.